This T cell receptor (beta chain) is from a study of blood T cells in healthy people across ages. Together with a sample-barcoded 5' primer, a J-beta primer mix was included in a second PCR lasting about 6 to 11 cycles. Each TCR beta cDNA got a 12-nucleotide random molecular identifier. TCRdb ran MiXCR on the 5' RACE reads and lists one entry per CDR3 protein. Altogether about 640,000 distinct CDR3 sequences are present, 25% to 35% being singletons, with the ten largest covering less than 20%. Trimming pared 0 bases from V and 0 bases from J, leaving 4 bases between. This CDR3 has 14 amino acids. From germline, CDR1 is KGHSH and CDR2 LQKENI. This clonotype appeared many times.

Material: blood. V usage is TRBV18 and J usage is TRBJ2-3; D remains ambiguous. The source is an elderly woman in good health. The CDR3: CASSPPTSTDTQYF. The CDR3, as DNA: TGTGCCAGCTCACCACCGACCAGCACAGATACGCAGTATTTT.